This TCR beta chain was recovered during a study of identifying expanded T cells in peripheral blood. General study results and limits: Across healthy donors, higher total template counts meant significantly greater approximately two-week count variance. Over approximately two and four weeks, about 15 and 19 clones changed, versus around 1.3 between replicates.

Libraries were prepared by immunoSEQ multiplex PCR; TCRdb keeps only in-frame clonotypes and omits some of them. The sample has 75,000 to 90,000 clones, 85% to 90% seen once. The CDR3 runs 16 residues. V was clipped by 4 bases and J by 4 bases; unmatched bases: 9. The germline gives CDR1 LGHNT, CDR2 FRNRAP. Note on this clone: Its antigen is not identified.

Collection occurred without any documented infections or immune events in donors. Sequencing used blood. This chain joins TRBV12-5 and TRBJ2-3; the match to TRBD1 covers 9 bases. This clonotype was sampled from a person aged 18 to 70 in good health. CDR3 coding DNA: TGTGCTAGTGGTTCTCACAGGGGGCTGGGGGCAGATACGCAGTATTTT. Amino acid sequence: CASGSHRGLGADTQYF. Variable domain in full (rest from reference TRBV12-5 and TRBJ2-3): DARVTQTPRHKVTEMGQEVTMRCQPILGHNTVFWYRQTMMQGLELLAYFRNRAPLDDSGMPKDRFSAEMPDATLATLKIQPSEPRDSAVYFCASGSHRGLGADTQYFGPGTRLTVL.